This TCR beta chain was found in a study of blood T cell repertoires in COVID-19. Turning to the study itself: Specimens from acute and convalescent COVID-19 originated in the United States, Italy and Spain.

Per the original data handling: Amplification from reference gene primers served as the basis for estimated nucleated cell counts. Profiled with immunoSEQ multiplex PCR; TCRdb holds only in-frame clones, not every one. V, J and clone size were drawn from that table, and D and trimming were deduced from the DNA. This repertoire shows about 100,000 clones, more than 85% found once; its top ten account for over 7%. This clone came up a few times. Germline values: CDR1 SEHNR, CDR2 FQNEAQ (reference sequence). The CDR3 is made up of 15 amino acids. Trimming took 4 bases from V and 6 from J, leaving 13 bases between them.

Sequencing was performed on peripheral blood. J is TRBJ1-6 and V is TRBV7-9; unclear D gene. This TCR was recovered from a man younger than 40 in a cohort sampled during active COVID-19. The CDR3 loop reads CASSSVSVGNSPLHF. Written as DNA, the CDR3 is TGTGCCAGCAGCTCCGTTTCGGTTGGTAATTCACCCCTCCACTTT.